Below, 2 T cell receptor beta chains from the same sample are listed, as sequenced in a study of response to subunit inactivated influenza vaccine. TCRdb reprocessed the RT-PCR reads via MiXCR and lists one record per CDR3 protein. The table has about 300,000 distinct CDR3 sequences, roughly 22% seen once. The sequencing here drew on PBMCs from blood, taken roughly 20 months after vaccination. The receptors originated from a man between 50 and 69 years old who received an inactivated influenza vaccine.

In its sample, this clonotype was seen a few times. The gene calls are TRBV7-6 and TRBJ1-3; perhaps TRBD1 as D (6 bases). The CDR3 is made up of 17 amino acids. V was clipped by 1 base and J by 0 bases, with 13 bases between them. From germline, CDR1 is SGHVS and CDR2 FNYEAQ. The CDR3 loop is CASSLDPGHHSGNTIYF. CDR3 nucleotides: TGTGCCAGCAGCTTAGACCCGGGACACCACTCTGGAAACACCATATATTTT.

This clonotype was seen only a few times. The V and J genes are TRBV12-3 or TRBV12-4 and TRBJ1-1; D uncertain. V was pared by 5 bases and J by 5 bases, with 12 bases between. CDR3 size: 13 residues. The chain's CDR3 is CASSNRPGTEAFF. DNA of the CDR3: TGTGCCAGCAGTAACCGACCGGGAACTGAAGCTTTCTTT.